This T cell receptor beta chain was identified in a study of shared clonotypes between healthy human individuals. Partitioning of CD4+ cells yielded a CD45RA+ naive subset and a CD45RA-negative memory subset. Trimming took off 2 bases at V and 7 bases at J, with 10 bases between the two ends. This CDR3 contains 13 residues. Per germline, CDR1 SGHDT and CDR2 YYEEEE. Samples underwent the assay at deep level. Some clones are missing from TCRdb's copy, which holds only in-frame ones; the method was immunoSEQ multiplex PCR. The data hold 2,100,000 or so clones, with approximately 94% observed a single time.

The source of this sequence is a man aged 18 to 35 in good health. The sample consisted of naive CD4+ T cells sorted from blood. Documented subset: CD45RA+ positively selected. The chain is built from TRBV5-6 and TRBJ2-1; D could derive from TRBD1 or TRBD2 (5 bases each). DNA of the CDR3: TGTGCCAGCAGCTTCGGGGCCGGAAATGAGCAGTTCTTC. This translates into CASSFGAGNEQFF.